This T cell receptor beta chain was retrieved from a study of cytomegalovirus exposure and HLA in healthy donors. The germline V gene encodes CDR1 GTSNPN and CDR2 SVGIG (reference sequence). The CDR3 consists of 11 residues. V gave up 1 base and J gave up 5 bases, with 6 bases separating them. With 60 Vbeta and 13 Jbeta primers, the PCR was carried out. Data came from immunoSEQ multiplex PCR; TCRdb stores just in-frame clones and leaves some out. The repertoire holds 150,000 to 180,000 clones, about 85% seen once, with approximately 8% in the top ten. Samples came from healthy bone marrow donors. This sequence joins TRBV30 and TRBJ2-7; the D is unclear. Sample: PBMCs. The clonotype was recovered from a man aged 30 to 39 in good health and CMV-seropositive. The CDR3 nucleotides are TGTGCCTGGAGTGGAGTCAACGAGCAGTACTTC. Its protein product is CAWSGVNEQYF.